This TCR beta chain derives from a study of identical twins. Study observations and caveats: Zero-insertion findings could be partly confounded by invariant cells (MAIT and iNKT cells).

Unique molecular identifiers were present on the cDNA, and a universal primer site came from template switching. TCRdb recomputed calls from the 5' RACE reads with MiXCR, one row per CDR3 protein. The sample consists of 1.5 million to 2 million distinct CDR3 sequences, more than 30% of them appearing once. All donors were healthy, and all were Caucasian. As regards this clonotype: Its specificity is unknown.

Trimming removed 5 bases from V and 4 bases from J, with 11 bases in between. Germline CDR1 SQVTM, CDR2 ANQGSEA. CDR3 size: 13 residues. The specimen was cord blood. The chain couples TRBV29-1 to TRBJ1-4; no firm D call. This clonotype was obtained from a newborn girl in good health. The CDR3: CSVRAARNEKLFF. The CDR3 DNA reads TGCAGCGTTCGGGCGGCCCGTAATGAAAAACTGTTTTTT.